These 14 T cell receptor beta chains came from one sample sequenced in a study of a mutant IDH1 vaccine in newly diagnosed glioma. No antigen is known for these receptors. Time point indicated: week 11, during vaccination. Vaccination comprised doses that each held 300 ug of mutant IDH1 20-mer peptide, plus topical imiquimod. Sequencing was performed with immunoSEQ multiplex PCR; in TCRdb, only in-frame clones are kept and a portion is missing. Of 30,000 to 45,000 clones listed, 80% are singletons. The sequencing here drew on peripheral blood mononuclear cells (PBMCs), taken from a glioma patient whose treatment included an IDH1 peptide vaccine. These receptors all stem from a woman in her 30s with glioma. Some clones in this sample may be carry-over from other donors' samples.

This clone was seen more than once but under ten times. The chain is built from TRBV6-4 and TRBJ2-1; D gene unclear. The V and J ends lost 10 bases and 8 bases respectively, with 12 bases between them. Germline assignment: CDR1 MRHNA and CDR2 SNTAGT. The length of the CDR3 is 11 residues. As DNA, the CDR3 is TGTGCCACCGGAACCCCCCATGAGCAGTTCTTC. This sequence encodes CATGTPHEQFF.

CDR3 in DNA: TGTGCCAGCAGCTTCTCCTCCGGGGGCGGGACCTACGAGCAGTACTTC. This sequence encodes CASSFSSGGGTYEQYF. The chain couples TRBV9 to TRBJ2-7; the D call may be TRBD1 or TRBD2 (6 bases each). The V end was cut by 4 bases, the J end by 2 bases, with 19 bases between. This CDR3 contains 16 residues. Germline V lookup: CDR1 SGDLS, CDR2 YYNGEE.

This clone was seen a handful of times. The chain joins TRBV28 to TRBJ2-5; 10 bases fit TRBD2. Germline CDR1 and CDR2: MDHEN and SYDVKM. V trimming: 6 bases; J trimming: 4 bases; junction bases outside the gene matches: 8. The CDR3 has 15 residues. The CDR3: CASSPTSGMGETQYF. For the CDR3, the DNA is TGTGCCAGCAGCCCCACTAGCGGGATGGGAGAGACCCAGTACTTC.

The chain recombines TRBV30 with TRBJ2-2; possible D gene TRBD2, 6 bases. The germline gives CDR1 GTSNPN, CDR2 SVGIG (reference sequence). V dropped 3 bases and J dropped 9 bases, with 11 bases sitting between them. There are 12 residues in the CDR3. DNA for the CDR3: TGTGCCTGGAGGACTAGTATTAGGGAGCTGTTTTTT. Translating gives CAWRTSIRELFF.

The J gene is TRBJ2-4, the V gene TRBV19; D is possibly TRBD2 (6 bases). Germline V CDR1 and CDR2: LNHDA, SQIVND (reference sequence). Deletions cut 1 base from V and 1 base from J, with 14 bases between. The CDR3 has 17 amino acids. The CDR3 nucleotides are TGTGCCAGTAGTATAGTGGGACTTGACGGGGCCAAAAACATTCAGTACTTC. Its translation is CASSIVGLDGAKNIQYF. Looking up the rest from reference TRBV19 and TRBJ2-4 gives the full variable domain: DGGITQSPKYLFRKEGQNVTLSCEQNLNHDAMYWYRQDPGQGLRLIYYSQIVNDFQKGDIAEGYSVSREKKESFPLTVTSAQKNPTAFYLCASSIVGLDGAKNIQYFGAGTRLSVL.

V and J are TRBV27 and TRBJ2-7; no firm D call. Per germline, CDR1 MNHEY and CDR2 SMNVEV (reference sequence). V dropped 2 bases and J dropped 2 bases, with 7 bases sitting between them. The CDR3 contains 13 residues. In DNA, the CDR3 is TGTGCCAGCAGTTTAGGCCTAACCTACGAGCAGTACTTC. Translation: CASSLGLTYEQYF.

This chain links TRBV4-1 with TRBJ2-7, with D hard to call. V shed 1 base and J shed 5 bases, with 15 bases lying between them. The germline V gene encodes CDR1 MGHRA and CDR2 YSYEKL. CDR3 length equals 15 residues. The CDR3 protein is CASSQVPGVTDEQYF. CDR3 DNA sequence: TGCGCCAGCAGCCAAGTCCCAGGAGTAACCGACGAGCAGTACTTC.

The rearrangement uses TRBV6-5 and TRBJ2-7; perhaps D is TRBD1 or TRBD2 (6 bases each). This CDR3 has 12 residues. Germline V CDR1 and CDR2: MNHEY, SVGAGI. Between the trimmed V and J ends, which lost 2 bases and 7 bases, there was a span of 9 bases. CDR3 coding DNA: TGTGCCAGCAGTTACCAGGGGAGGGAGCAGTACTTC. This gives the protein CASSYQGREQYF.

The chain carries TRBV7-8 and TRBJ2-2; D might be TRBD1 (6 bases). Per the germline V gene, CDR1 is SGHVS and CDR2 is FQNEAQ. This CDR3 spans 16 amino acids. Trimming pared 2 bases from V and 3 bases from J, leaving 13 bases between. The chain's CDR3 is CASSLLGPGDTGELFF. The CDR3 DNA sequence: TGTGCCAGCAGCTTACTCGGCCCAGGGGACACCGGGGAGCTGTTTTTT.

This clone was seen a handful of times. The chain joins TRBV30 to TRBJ1-5, with 7 bases matching TRBD1. The germline CDR1 and CDR2 sequences are GTSNPN and SVGIG (reference sequence). The CDR3 is made up of 16 amino acids. V was pared by 5 bases and J by 1 base, with 11 bases of the junction left unmatched. CDR3 nucleotides: TGTGCCTGGGCCCAGGGGGGGGTGATAAGCAATCAGCCCCAGCATTTT. Encoded protein: CAWAQGGVISNQPQHF.

The J gene is TRBJ2-1, the V gene TRBV7-9; D unclear. The V end was cut by 4 bases, the J end by 6 bases, with 10 bases between. From germline, CDR1 is SEHNR and CDR2 FQNEAQ (reference sequence). The CDR3 loop spans 13 amino acids. The CDR3 nucleotides are TGTGCCAGCAGCTCAGTCGCGCGCAATGAGCAGTTCTTC. Protein product: CASSSVARNEQFF.

The V gene is TRBV10-3, the J gene TRBJ2-7; TRBD2 matches 10 bases. The ends lost 6 bases at V and 2 bases at J; junction bases unmatched: 19. The germline V gene encodes CDR1 ENHRY and CDR2 SYGVKD. The CDR3 spans 19 residues. The CDR3 sequence is CAISPLPLIPSGRTYEQYF. The CDR3 DNA follows: TGTGCCATCAGCCCACTTCCCCTAATACCTAGCGGGAGAACCTACGAGCAGTACTTC.

V and J are TRBV7-9 and TRBJ2-3; 11 positions agree with TRBD2. Germline CDR1 reads SEHNR; CDR2 reads FQNEAQ (reference sequence). The CDR3 runs to 16 residues. V lost 3 bases, J lost 5 bases, and 7 bases stayed unmatched. CDR3 sequence (DNA): TGTGCCAGCAGCTTGGTAGCGGGAGGGCCGAAAGATACGCAGTATTTT. The encoded protein is CASSLVAGGPKDTQYF.

The V and J genes are TRBV4-1 and TRBJ1-2; D perhaps matches TRBD1 (5 bases). Germline V gene lookup returns CDR1 MGHRA and CDR2 YSYEKL. Trimming took off 3 bases at V and 2 bases at J, with 13 bases between the two ends. CDR3 length: 15 amino acids. The CDR3 DNA reads as TGCGCCAGCAGCCACCCCGGGACGGCCAACTATGGCTACACCTTC. Translating it yields CASSHPGTANYGYTF.